This is a list of T cell receptor beta chains from one sample in a study of T cells in Graves' hyperthyroidism and ophthalmopathy. One entry per CDR3 protein, called by TCRdb with MiXCR from the multiplex PCR reads. Of approximately 380,000 distinct CDR3 sequences detected, about 14% appear once; the ten largest clones hold under 30%. The sequenced sample consisted of blood. Source of these receptors: a man in his fifties with Graves' ophthalmopathy. Each CDR3 is given with its conserved first and last residue. The D gene is left open where the match is weak. Clone sizes are given selectively: once, few, many, or a class where the clone is expanded.

abundance: many
v_gene: TRBV7-9
d_gene: .
j_gene: TRBJ2-2
CDR3nt: TGTGCCAGCCAGACGGTGAACACCGGGGAGCTGTTTTTT
CDR3aa: CASQTVNTGELFF

abundance: many
v_gene: TRBV3-1
d_gene: .
j_gene: TRBJ1-1
CDR3nt: TGTGCCAGCAGCCCTGGGACGGTGAACACTGAAGCTTTCTTT
CDR3aa: CASSPGTVNTEAFF

abundance: .
v_gene: TRBV10-2
d_gene: TRBD2
j_gene: TRBJ2-2
CDR3nt: TGCTCCAGCAGGGGTAGCGGGAGAATATCGCGGACCGGGGAGCTGTTTTTT
CDR3aa: CSSRGSGRISRTGELFF

abundance: .
v_gene: TRBV20-1
d_gene: .
j_gene: TRBJ1-2
CDR3nt: TGCAGTGCTCTCGGGGCCAATGGCTACACCTTC
CDR3aa: CSALGANGYTF

abundance: many
v_gene: TRBV29-1
d_gene: TRBD1
j_gene: TRBJ2-3
CDR3nt: TGCAGCGTGAAAGGACAGGGGGCTAGGAGAGATACGCAGTATTTT
CDR3aa: CSVKGQGARRDTQYF

abundance: many
v_gene: TRBV5-1
d_gene: .
j_gene: TRBJ2-3
CDR3nt: TGCGCCAGCAGCTTAAAAGGTCCAGATACGCAGTATTTT
CDR3aa: CASSLKGPDTQYF

abundance: many
v_gene: TRBV18
d_gene: .
j_gene: TRBJ2-4
CDR3nt: TGTGCCAGCTCACCCCAGAAAGAAAACATTCAGTACTTC
CDR3aa: CASSPQKENIQYF

abundance: many
v_gene: TRBV6-1
d_gene: .
j_gene: TRBJ1-1
CDR3nt: TGTGCCAGCACCTTGGGAGGTAACACTGAAGCTTTCTTT
CDR3aa: CASTLGGNTEAFF

abundance: .
v_gene: TRBV10-3
d_gene: .
j_gene: TRBJ2-7
CDR3nt: TGTGCCATCACTTCGGGGCAGACCTACGAGCAGTACTTC
CDR3aa: CAITSGQTYEQYF

abundance: .
v_gene: TRBV6-1
d_gene: TRBD1
j_gene: TRBJ2-1
CDR3nt: TGTGCCAGCACAGGGGACAGTTACAATGAGCAGTTCTTC
CDR3aa: CASTGDSYNEQFF